This TCR beta chain was sequenced in a study of CD8+ T cells in alopecia areata. It was cDNA, reverse transcribed from extracted RNA, that served as the sequencing template. TCRdb's table, derived via immunoSEQ multiplex PCR, lists solely in-frame clones and lacks some. The repertoire holds over 120,000 clones, roughly 46% seen once, with around 1% in the top ten. The germline V gene encodes CDR1 LNHDA and CDR2 SQIVND (reference sequence). Unmatched junction bases numbered 9, after V lost 4 bases and J lost 7 bases. The CDR3 is 15 amino acids. This specimen was CD4+ T cells sorted from blood, taken at week 0. This chain joins TRBV19 and TRBJ2-2; the match to TRBD1 covers 7 bases. The receptor was derived from a human donor with alopecia areata. Written as DNA, the CDR3 is TGTGCCAGTAGTAAGGACAGGCCTTTAGGCGGGGAGCTGTTTTTT. Translating gives CASSKDRPLGGELFF.